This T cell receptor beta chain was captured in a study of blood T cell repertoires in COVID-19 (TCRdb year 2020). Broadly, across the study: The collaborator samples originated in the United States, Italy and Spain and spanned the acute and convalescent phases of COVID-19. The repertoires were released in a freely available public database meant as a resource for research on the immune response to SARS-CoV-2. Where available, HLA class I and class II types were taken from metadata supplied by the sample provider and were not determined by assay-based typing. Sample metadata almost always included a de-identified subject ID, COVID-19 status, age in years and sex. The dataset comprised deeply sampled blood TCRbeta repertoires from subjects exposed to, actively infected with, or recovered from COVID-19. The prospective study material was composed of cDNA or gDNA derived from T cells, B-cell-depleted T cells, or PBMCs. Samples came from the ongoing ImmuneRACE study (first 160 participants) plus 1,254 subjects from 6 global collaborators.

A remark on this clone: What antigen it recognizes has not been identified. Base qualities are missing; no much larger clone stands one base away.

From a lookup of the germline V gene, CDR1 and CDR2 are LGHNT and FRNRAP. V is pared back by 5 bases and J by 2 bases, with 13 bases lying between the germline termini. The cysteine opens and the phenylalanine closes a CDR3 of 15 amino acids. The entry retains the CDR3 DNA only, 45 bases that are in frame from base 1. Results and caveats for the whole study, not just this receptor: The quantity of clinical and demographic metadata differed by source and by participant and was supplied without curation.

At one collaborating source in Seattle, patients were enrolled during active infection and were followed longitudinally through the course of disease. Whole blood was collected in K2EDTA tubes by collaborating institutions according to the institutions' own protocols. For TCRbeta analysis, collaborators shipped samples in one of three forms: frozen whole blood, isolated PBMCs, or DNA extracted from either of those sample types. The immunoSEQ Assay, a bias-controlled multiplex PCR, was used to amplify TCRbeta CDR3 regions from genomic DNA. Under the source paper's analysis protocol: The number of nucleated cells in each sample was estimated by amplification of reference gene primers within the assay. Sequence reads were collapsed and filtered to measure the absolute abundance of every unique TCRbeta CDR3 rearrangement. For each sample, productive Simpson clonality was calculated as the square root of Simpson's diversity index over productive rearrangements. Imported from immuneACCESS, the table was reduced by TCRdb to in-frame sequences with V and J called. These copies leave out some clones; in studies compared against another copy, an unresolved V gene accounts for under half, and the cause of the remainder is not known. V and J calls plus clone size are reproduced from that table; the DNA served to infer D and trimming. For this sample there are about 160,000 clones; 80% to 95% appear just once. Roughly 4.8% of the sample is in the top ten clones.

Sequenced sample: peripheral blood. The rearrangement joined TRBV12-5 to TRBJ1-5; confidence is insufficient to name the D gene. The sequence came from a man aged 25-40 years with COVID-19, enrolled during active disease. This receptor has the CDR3 CASGPPPGGNQPQHF. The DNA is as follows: TGTGCTAGTGGTCCCCCCCCCGGGGGCAATCAGCCCCAGCATTTT.